The T cell receptor (beta chain) under discussion was sequenced for a study of OX40 agonist ivuxolimab in advanced cancers. General study points: At doses 0.1 to 3.0 mg/kg, CD4+ and CD8+ clones expanded.

The CDR3 runs 15 residues. The ends were cut back, 7 bases at V and 1 base at J, with 16 bases in the middle. CDR1 and CDR2 (germline): MNHNS, SASEGT. Clones were sequenced by immunoSEQ multiplex PCR, and TCRdb holds only the in-frame ones, with some missing. There are some 100,000 clones in the sample; around 87% occur only once, and 0.15% to 0.2% lies in the top ten. Worth noting for this clone: Its specificity is unknown.

This chain links TRBV6-1 with TRBJ1-2, with D perhaps TRBD1 (6 bases). The sequences come from CD4+ or CD8+ T cells sorted from blood, collected in a trial of the OX40 agonist ivuxolimab. The sequence was collected from an adult with an advanced solid tumor such as melanoma, head and neck, liver or kidney cancer. The CDR3 DNA sequence: TGTGCCAGCATTAACGGACAGAGAAGTAACTATGGCTACACCTTC. It yields the protein CASINGQRSNYGYTF.